This T cell receptor (beta chain) originates from a study of chemoradiotherapy in HPV16-positive cancers. Whole-study context: Candidate HPV-specific T-cell clones and common TCR motifs came from functional assays in two HPV16-positive patients.

Profiled with immunoSEQ multiplex PCR; TCRdb holds only in-frame clones, not every one. The table has thousands of clones, about four fifths seen once; the top ten hold 8% to 9%. General observations from the study: HPV-responsive T-cell expansion during chemoradiotherapy was linked to improved recurrence-free survival in HPV16-positive patients. Candidate HPV-specific clones and E7-related TCR motifs grew in tumor during treatment.

Unmatched junction bases numbered 6, after V lost 3 bases and J lost 2 bases. Germline values: CDR1 MDHEN, CDR2 SYDVKM. The CDR3 totals 16 residues. A note on this clone: Its specificity is not known.

The sequenced sample was tumor tissue, obtained from a patient who underwent chemoradiotherapy. The chain carries TRBV28 and TRBJ2-5; 10 bases match TRBD2. The clonotype originates from a human donor with HPV-associated anogenital cancer. The CDR3 protein is CASSFELAGIQETQYF. Here the CDR3 DNA reads TGTGCCAGCAGTTTCGAACTAGCGGGGATACAAGAGACCCAGTACTTC.